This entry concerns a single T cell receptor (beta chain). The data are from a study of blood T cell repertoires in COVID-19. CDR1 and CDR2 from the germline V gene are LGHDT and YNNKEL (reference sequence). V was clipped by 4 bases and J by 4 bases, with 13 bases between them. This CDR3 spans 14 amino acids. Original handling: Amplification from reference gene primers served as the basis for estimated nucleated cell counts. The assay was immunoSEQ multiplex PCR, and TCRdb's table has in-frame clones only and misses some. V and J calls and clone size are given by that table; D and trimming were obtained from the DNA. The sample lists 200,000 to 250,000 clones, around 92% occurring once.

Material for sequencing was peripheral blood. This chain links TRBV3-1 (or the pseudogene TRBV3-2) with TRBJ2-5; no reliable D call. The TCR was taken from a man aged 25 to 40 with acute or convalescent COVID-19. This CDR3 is CASSPSFSGETQYF. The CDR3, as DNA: TGTGCCAGCAGCCCTTCCTTTTCGGGAGAGACCCAGTACTTC.